This T cell receptor (beta chain) was sequenced during a study of ipilimumab plus nivolumab after autologous stem cell transplantation. V lost 0 bases, J lost 0 bases, and 24 bases lay in between. The CDR3 has 21 residues. CDR1 LNHNV and CDR2 YYDKDF come from the germline V gene (reference sequence). The table lists this clone with a count of one. The antigen is not known. Points from the study as a whole: The authors say TCR, Treg and microbiome findings warrant further study.

Repertoires were generated with immunoSEQ multiplex PCR, while TCRdb's copy carries only in-frame clones and drops some. The sample shows 15,000 to 20,000 clones, around 81% of them seen only once. The sequence was obtained from a male donor with diffuse large B-cell lymphoma. The chain couples TRBV15 to TRBJ2-1; D may be TRBD1 (6 bases). Specimen: PBMCs, collected in a trial of ipilimumab plus nivolumab as post-transplant consolidation. The DNA of the CDR3 is TGTGCCACCAGCAGAGAACGTTTTTCGTCCTGGACAGCCAGCTCCTACAATGAGCAGTTCTTC. Translating it yields CATSRERFSSWTASSYNEQFF.